The present T cell receptor beta chain was sequenced within a study of cytomegalovirus exposure and HLA in healthy donors. Study-level information: Early on, a data release was issued that held roughly 86 million unique TCRs from HLA-typed donors. Of all 380 or so donors who were genotyped, roughly 81% belonged to the Caucasian-associated ancestry cluster.

This clone was recorded only once. Antigen: not known. Study-wide results and limits: Clonal expansion, a later analysis showed, was greater in HLA-associated TCR beta chains than in equally common others. High sensitivity and specificity were reportedly achieved when the classifier diagnosed cytomegalovirus status.

PCR involved 60 Vbeta and 13 Jbeta primers. The table came from immunoSEQ multiplex PCR; TCRdb's copy has only in-frame clones and leaves some out. The data show some 150,000 clones, around 79% seen once. V was shortened by 0 bases and J by 4 bases, with 8 bases between the two germline ends. The CDR3 runs to 13 residues. Per germline, CDR1 SGHRS and CDR2 YFSETQ. This chain uses TRBV5-1 with TRBJ2-7; no firm D call. The TCR comes from a human donor in good health. Sequenced material: PBMCs. CDR3 in amino acids: CASSLDRLYEQYF. The DNA for the CDR3 is TGCGCCAGCAGCTTGGATAGATTATACGAGCAGTACTTC.